What follows are 21 T cell receptor beta chains derived from one specimen sequenced in a study of blood T cell repertoires in COVID-19. Using immunoSEQ multiplex PCR, the repertoire was profiled, and TCRdb retains in-frame clones only, with some absent. The sample lists 200,000 to 250,000 clones; around three quarters were seen once. Sequencing input: peripheral blood. The receptor set was obtained from a woman in her 70s with acute or convalescent COVID-19.

The chain joins TRBV27 to TRBJ2-1; a possible D gene is TRBD2 (5 bases). Germline loops: CDR1 MNHEY, CDR2 SMNVEV (reference sequence). This CDR3 region has 13 residues. The V and J ends lost 0 bases and 12 bases respectively, with 12 bases between them. CDR3 nucleotide sequence: TGTGCCAGCAGTTTATCTCGGGGAGTTTCGCAGTTCTTC. Amino acids: CASSLSRGVSQFF.

This sequence joins TRBV6-5 and TRBJ1-1; maybe TRBD1 (6 bases). Trimming shortened V by 0 bases and J by 7 bases, and 15 bases separated the two germline ends. Per germline, CDR1 MNHEY and CDR2 SVGAGI. This CDR3 has 15 residues. CDR3 DNA: TGTGCCAGCAGTTACTCGCATATTACAGGGTTTGAAGCTTTCTTT. It is translated as CASSYSHITGFEAFF.

The chain uses TRBV9 and TRBJ2-7; the match to TRBD2 covers 8 bases. This CDR3 is built from 15 residues. CDR1 SGDLS and CDR2 YYNGEE come from the germline V gene. The V gene end was trimmed by 0 bases and the J gene end by 2 bases; junction bases not matched to a gene: 4. CDR3 in amino acids: CASSVDTSGPYEQYF. CDR3 coding DNA: TGTGCCAGCAGCGTAGATACTAGCGGCCCCTACGAGCAGTACTTC.

This rearrangement joins TRBV30 to TRBJ1-3, with no clear D. The CDR3 loop spans 14 amino acids. Germline V gives CDR1 GTSNPN, CDR2 SVGIG (reference sequence). Trimming shortened V by 0 bases and J by 0 bases, and 6 bases separated the two germline ends. CDR3 amino acids: CAWSVRSSGNTIYF. CDR3 bases: TGTGCCTGGAGTGTACGGAGCTCTGGAAACACCATATATTTT.

The J gene is TRBJ1-5, the V gene TRBV24-1; 8 nucleotides agree with TRBD1. Germline-derived CDR1 and CDR2 are KGHDR and SFDVKD. V was clipped by 4 bases and J by 6 bases; unmatched bases: 7. The CDR3 runs to 15 residues. Here the CDR3 DNA reads TGTGCCACCAGTGACCGGGGGACAGGTGTTCAGCCCCAGCATTTT. This encodes CATSDRGTGVQPQHF.

This chain uses TRBV5-1 with TRBJ1-4, with 9 bases that match TRBD1. Germline CDR1 reads SGHRS; CDR2 reads YFSETQ. The CDR3 extends over 16 amino acids. V trimming: 2 bases; J trimming: 8 bases; junction bases outside the gene matches: 10. CDR3 residues: CASSFSLQGAGEKLFF. In nucleotides, the CDR3 is TGCGCCAGCAGCTTTTCCTTACAGGGGGCTGGAGAAAAACTGTTTTTT.

The chain carries TRBV15 and TRBJ1-5; 10 nucleotides align to TRBD1. Germline V CDR1 and CDR2: LNHNV, YYDKDF (reference sequence). Trimming cost V 1 base and J 5 bases; bases outside gene matches: 5. This CDR3 contains 16 residues. The CDR3 sequence: CATSRGQGARDQPQHF. In DNA form, the CDR3 reads TGTGCCACCAGCAGAGGACAGGGGGCTCGAGATCAGCCCCAGCATTTT. The full variable domain, in which reference TRBV15 and TRBJ1-5 provide the parts outside the CDR3, is DAMVIQNPRYQVTQFGKPVTLSCSQTLNHNVMYWYQQKSSQAPKLLFHYYDKDFNNEADTPDNFQSRRPNTSFCFLDIRSPGLGDTAMYLCATSRGQGARDQPQHFGDGTRLSIL.

This chain uses TRBV28 with TRBJ1-5, with 7 bases fitting TRBD1. Germline values: CDR1 MDHEN, CDR2 SYDVKM. Losses at the gene ends were 5 bases for V and 5 bases for J; bases not matched to a gene: 12. The CDR3 loop spans 16 amino acids. The CDR3 bases are TGTGCCAGCAGTCAAGGACAGGCCAGAGGGCATCAGCCCCAGCATTTT. Encoded protein: CASSQGQARGHQPQHF.

This rearrangement joins TRBV19 to TRBJ1-3, with D perhaps matching TRBD1 (6 bases). The CDR3 covers 15 residues. V shed 6 bases and J shed 0 bases, with 12 bases lying between them. Germline V gene lookup returns CDR1 LNHDA and CDR2 SQIVND (reference sequence). CDR3 sequence: CASRTRGYSGNTIYF. CDR3 bases: TGTGCCAGTAGGACCAGGGGTTACTCTGGAAACACCATATATTTT.

The chain couples TRBV12-5 to TRBJ2-2; D gene uncertain. V dropped 6 bases and J dropped 7 bases, with 12 bases sitting between them. From germline, CDR1 is LGHNT and CDR2 FRNRAP. The CDR3 sequence is 13 residues long. DNA of the CDR3: TGTGCTAGTGGCTCCCTCCCGGGCGGGGAGCTGTTTTTT. Translated, it gives CASGSLPGGELFF.

The V call is TRBV28, the J call TRBJ2-7; 11 bases are shared with TRBD1. The germline gives CDR1 MDHEN, CDR2 SYDVKM. V lost 4 bases to trimming and J lost 4 bases; unmatched junction nucleotides: 9. The CDR3 totals 16 residues. CDR3 coding DNA: TGTGCCAGCAGTTCACCGGGACAGGGGGTTTTATACGAGCAGTACTTC. Its protein product is CASSSPGQGVLYEQYF. Variable domain in full (rest from reference TRBV28 and TRBJ2-7): DVKVTQSSRYLVKRTGEKVFLECVQDMDHENMFWYRQDPGLGLRLIYFSYDVKMKEKGDIPEGYSVSREKKERFSLILESASTNQTSMYLCASSSPGQGVLYEQYFGPGTRLTVT.

The chain employs TRBV10-3 and TRBJ1-2; D ambiguous. Germline V gives CDR1 ENHRY, CDR2 SYGVKD. The V gene lost 10 bases and the J gene lost 6 bases, with 12 bases spanning the gap. The CDR3 contains 11 residues. CDR3 nucleotides: TGTGCCACAAATGAAGGAGATGGCTACACCTTC. Translating it yields CATNEGDGYTF.

The chain uses TRBV30 and TRBJ1-5, with 8 nucleotides matching TRBD1. J gave up 5 bases and V 0 bases, and 3 bases lay outside the gene matches. This CDR3 spans 14 amino acids. CDR1 and CDR2 from the germline V gene are GTSNPN and SVGIG (reference sequence). Here the CDR3 reads CAWSVGQGDQPQHF. The CDR3 coding sequence is TGTGCCTGGAGTGTTGGACAGGGAGATCAGCCCCAGCATTTT.

This clone was observed a single time. This sequence joins TRBV5-1 and TRBJ1-1; TRBD1 is a possible D gene (5 bases). Trimming pared 7 bases from V and 1 base from J, leaving 11 bases between. CDR1 and CDR2 from the germline V gene are SGHRS and YFSETQ. This CDR3 comprises 13 residues. The CDR3 coding sequence is TGCGCCAGCGCTCTAGACAGGAACACTGAAGCTTTCTTT. Residues: CASALDRNTEAFF.

The J gene is TRBJ2-1, the V gene TRBV11-2, with 10 bases lining up with TRBD2. This CDR3 has 14 amino acids. With V trimmed by 7 bases and J by 2 bases, 2 bases remained unmatched. Germline CDR1 is SGHAT and CDR2 is FQNNGV. CDR3: CASTLAGAYNEQFF. DNA for the CDR3: TGTGCCAGCACCCTAGCGGGAGCCTACAATGAGCAGTTCTTC.

With respect to this clone: One junction end does not reproduce the germline sequence, and a read error may be involved. The chain joins TRBV11-1 to TRBJ2-1; unclear D gene. CDR1 SGHAT and CDR2 FQDESV come from the germline V gene (reference sequence). The CDR3 totals 15 residues. CDR3 sequence (DNA): TGTGCCAGCAGCCCCCGAGGCTACTCCCACAATGAGCAGTTCTTC. Translated, it gives CASSPRGYSHNEQFF. Full variable domain (remainder filled in from reference TRBV11-1 and TRBJ2-1): EAEVAQSPRYKITEKSQAVAFWCDPISGHATLYWYRQILGQGPELLVQFQDESVVDDSQLPKDRFSAERLKGVDSTLKIQPAELGDSAMYLCASSPRGYSHNEQFFGPGTRLTVL.

To note about this clone: A junction boundary mismatches the germline segment, possibly from a read error. V gene TRBV6-1 combines with J gene TRBJ2-2; TRBD2 matches 13 bases. Germline CDR1 and CDR2: MNHNS and SASEGT. The CDR3 is 15 amino acids. The CDR3 sequence is CASTELAGGPGELFF. CDR3 sequence (DNA): TGTGCCAGCACTGAACTAGCGGGAGGGCCCGGGGAGCTGTTTTTT.

In this sample, this clone turned up once. The V call is TRBV9, the J call TRBJ2-6; D gene unclear. The germline gives CDR1 SGDLS, CDR2 YYNGEE. Trimming stripped 4 bases from V and 1 base from J, with 12 bases between. This CDR3 contains 16 residues. The CDR3 reads CASSPTQASGANVLTF. In DNA form, the CDR3 reads TGTGCCAGCAGCCCGACCCAGGCGTCTGGGGCCAACGTCCTGACTTTC.

This clone was detected only once. This rearrangement joins TRBV15 to TRBJ1-4; the match to TRBD1 covers 8 bases. Losses at the gene ends were 0 bases for V and 1 base for J; bases not matched to a gene: 4. Germline loops: CDR1 LNHNV, CDR2 YYDKDF (reference sequence). The CDR3 sequence is 17 residues long. The CDR3 DNA sequence: TGTGCCACCAGCAGAGATCCCACAGGGGGAACTAATGAAAAACTGTTTTTT. It translates to CATSRDPTGGTNEKLFF. Together with reference TRBV15 and TRBJ1-4, the CDR3 gives the full variable domain: DAMVIQNPRYQVTQFGKPVTLSCSQTLNHNVMYWYQQKSSQAPKLLFHYYDKDFNNEADTPDNFQSRRPNTSFCFLDIRSPGLGDTAMYLCATSRDPTGGTNEKLFFGSGTQLSVL.

The V and J genes are TRBV20-1 and TRBJ1-2; possible D gene TRBD1, 5 bases. The CDR3 is 12 amino acids. Germline assignment: CDR1 DFQATT and CDR2 SNEGSKA (reference sequence). Trimming cost V 3 bases and J 4 bases, with 9 bases left between them. CDR3 sequence reads: CSASGAVYGYTF. The CDR3 DNA follows: TGCAGTGCTAGTGGGGCAGTCTATGGCTACACCTTC.

The chain links TRBV6-5 to TRBJ1-1; D gene uncertain. Germline V gene data show CDR1 as MNHEY and CDR2 as SVGAGI. The CDR3 length is 13 residues. Trimming stripped 6 bases from V and 0 bases from J, with 8 bases between. The CDR3, as DNA: TGTGCCAGCAGACAGTTGATGAACACTGAAGCTTTCTTT. Translating it yields CASRQLMNTEAFF.